The 20 T cell receptor beta chains below all came from one sample that was sequenced in a study of blood T cell repertoires in COVID-19. Here immunoSEQ multiplex PCR was the method, and the copy in TCRdb shows in-frame clones only, minus some. The sample records roughly 260,000 clones, 70% to 90% being singletons. Specimen: peripheral blood. The receptor set was obtained from a woman in her forties or fifties with acute or convalescent COVID-19.

The V call is TRBV15, the J call TRBJ2-7; tentative D call: TRBD2 (6 bases). CDR1 and CDR2 (germline): LNHNV, YYDKDF (reference sequence). The CDR3 has 12 amino acids. Between the trimmed V and J ends, which lost 8 bases and 3 bases, there was a span of 11 bases. Here the CDR3 DNA reads TGTGCCACCTCGAATAGCGGCTACGAGCAGTACTTC. Protein: CATSNSGYEQYF.

The rearrangement joins TRBV3-1 (or the pseudogene TRBV3-2) to TRBJ1-4, with D hard to call. This CDR3 is 15 amino acids long. Germline V gives CDR1 LGHDT, CDR2 YNNKEL (reference sequence). Trimming removed 1 base at V and 3 bases at J, with 9 bases between. The CDR3 protein is CASSQGAASNEKLFF. In DNA, the CDR3 is TGTGCCAGCAGCCAAGGGGCAGCTTCTAATGAAAAACTGTTTTTT.

This CDR3 is CASSDSYNEKLFF. DNA of the CDR3: TGTGCCAGCAGTGACAGTTACAATGAAAAACTGTTTTTT. V is TRBV12-3 or TRBV12-4 and J is TRBJ1-4; D is possibly TRBD1 (5 bases). This CDR3 comprises 13 residues. Trimming took 5 bases from V and 5 from J, leaving 9 bases between them.

The chain carries TRBV7-9 and TRBJ2-5; the D is unclear. The CDR3 is made up of 13 amino acids. V lost 5 bases and J 3 bases, leaving 10 bases between the germline ends. Germline assignment: CDR1 SEHNR and CDR2 FQNEAQ (reference sequence). The CDR3 here is CASSPPSEETQYF. The CDR3 coding sequence is TGTGCCAGCAGCCCCCCAAGCGAAGAGACCCAGTACTTC. Full variable domain (rest looked up from reference TRBV7-9 and TRBJ2-5): DTGVSQNPRHKITKRGQNVTFRCDPISEHNRLYWYRQTLGQGPEFLTYFQNEAQLEKSRLLSDRFSAERPKGSFSTLEIQRTEQGDSAMYLCASSPPSEETQYFGPGTRLLVL.

The chain carries TRBV30 and TRBJ2-5; the D gene is possibly TRBD2 (5 bases). There are 12 residues in the CDR3. Deletions cut 6 bases from V and 4 bases from J, with 12 bases between. The germline CDR1 and CDR2 sequences are GTSNPN and SVGIG (reference sequence). The CDR3 sequence is CACRTPGETQYF. Written as DNA, the CDR3 is TGTGCCTGCCGGACTCCGGGAGAGACCCAGTACTTC. The full variable domain, completed using reference TRBV30 and TRBJ2-5, is SQTIHQWPATLVQPVGSPLSLECTVEGTSNPNLYWYRQAAGRGLQLLFYSVGIGQISSEVPQNLSASRPQDRQFILSSKKLLLSDSGFYLCACRTPGETQYFGPGTRLLVL.

The rearrangement joins TRBV29-1 to TRBJ2-1; tentatively, D is TRBD1 (6 bases). The germline CDR1 and CDR2 sequences are SQVTM and ANQGSEA. Deletions cut 7 bases from V and 4 bases from J, with 17 bases between. The CDR3 runs to 14 residues. CDR3 in DNA: TGCAGCGGCAACCGGGACACCTCATACAATGAGCAGTTCTTC. This translates into CSGNRDTSYNEQFF.

This chain uses TRBV24-1 with TRBJ2-3; 9 bases map to TRBD2. There are 14 residues in the CDR3. CDR1 and CDR2 from the germline V gene are KGHDR and SFDVKD. The trim removed 5 bases at V and 4 bases at J, leaving 3 bases unmatched. CDR3 residues: CATSVAGDADTQYF. CDR3 bases: TGTGCCACCAGTGTAGCGGGAGACGCAGATACGCAGTATTTT.

The chain is built from TRBV24-1 and TRBJ2-1; 8 bases line up with TRBD1. The V gene end was trimmed by 4 bases and the J gene end by 4 bases; junction bases not matched to a gene: 11. Germline V gene lookup returns CDR1 KGHDR and CDR2 SFDVKD. The CDR3 contains 17 residues. The CDR3 DNA reads TGTGCCACCAGTGACTCTAGACAGGGGATGATATACAATGAGCAGTTCTTC. Residues: CATSDSRQGMIYNEQFF.

V is TRBV28 and J is TRBJ1-1; D call uncertain. Trimming stripped 5 bases from V and 2 bases from J, with 3 bases between. In germline, CDR1 is MDHEN, CDR2 SYDVKM. This CDR3 region has 11 residues. This chain's CDR3 is CASSRNTEAFF. CDR3 bases: TGTGCCAGCAGTCGTAACACTGAAGCTTTCTTT. Variable domain in full (rest from reference TRBV28 and TRBJ1-1): DVKVTQSSRYLVKRTGEKVFLECVQDMDHENMFWYRQDPGLGLRLIYFSYDVKMKEKGDIPEGYSVSREKKERFSLILESASTNQTSMYLCASSRNTEAFFGQGTRLTVV.

Only a few counts were recorded for this clone. The chain has TRBV24-1 and TRBJ1-2, with a tentative D call TRBD1 (6 bases). CDR3 size: 14 residues. CDR1 is KGHDR and CDR2 is SFDVKD in the germline V gene. V lost 4 bases and J 5 bases, leaving 13 bases between the germline ends. CDR3 sequence (DNA): TGTGCCACCAGTGACTCAGACAGGAGTTATGGCTACACCTTC. It encodes CATSDSDRSYGYTF.

Remarks on this clone: Sequence at one end of the junction differs from germline and may be a read error. V usage is TRBV2 and J usage is TRBJ2-5; the D is unclear. The CDR3 is 10 amino acids. Germline CDR1 SNHLY, CDR2 FYNNEI. The CDR3 sequence is CASSEETQYF. CDR3 nucleotide sequence: TGTGCCAGCAGCGAAGAGACCCAGTACTTC.

The CDR3 sequence: CASSVAAQDNEQFF. CDR3 in DNA: TGTGCCAGCAGCGTAGCCGCACAAGACAATGAGCAGTTCTTC. This chain uses TRBV9 with TRBJ2-1; D gene unclear. V was clipped by 0 bases and J by 5 bases, with 9 bases between them. CDR1 and CDR2 (germline): SGDLS, YYNGEE. The CDR3 runs 14 residues.

V is TRBV30 and J is TRBJ2-7, with 16 bases fitting TRBD2. Germline CDR1 and CDR2: GTSNPN and SVGIG (reference sequence). This CDR3 is built from 18 residues. J gave up 7 bases and V 0 bases, and 12 bases lay outside the gene matches. CDR3: CAWSVTRGTSGRAREQYF. The DNA of the CDR3 is TGTGCCTGGAGTGTAACAAGAGGGACTAGCGGGAGGGCCCGGGAGCAGTACTTC.

The chain employs TRBV4-1 and TRBJ2-7, with 10 bases aligning to TRBD2. V trimming: 1 base; J trimming: 7 bases; junction bases outside the gene matches: 16. The CDR3 is 18 residues long. Per the germline V gene, CDR1 is MGHRA and CDR2 is YSYEKL. CDR3 bases: TGCGCCAGCAGCCAAGGGTTTGGCTCTAGCGGGAGATCCCCTGAGCAGTACTTC. Its translation is CASSQGFGSSGRSPEQYF.

The chain couples TRBV19 to TRBJ2-3; 9 bases align to TRBD1. Germline CDR1 LNHDA, CDR2 SQIVND (reference sequence). The CDR3 length is 16 residues. Losses at the gene ends were 5 bases for V and 2 bases for J; bases not matched to a gene: 8. In DNA, the CDR3 is TGTGCCAGTAGTGCCCAGGGACAGGGTCTCACAGATACGCAGTATTTT. Translating it yields CASSAQGQGLTDTQYF.

This chain connects TRBV6-5 to TRBJ1-5; no clear D gene. Germline CDR1 and CDR2: MNHEY and SVGAGI. Trimming took off 0 bases at V and 1 base at J, with 7 bases between the two ends. This CDR3 is 15 amino acids long. The CDR3: CASSYSKRSNQPQHF. In nucleotides, the CDR3 is TGTGCCAGCAGTTACTCGAAACGGAGCAATCAGCCCCAGCATTTT.

The chain has TRBV6-5 and TRBJ2-1; 13 positions match TRBD2. The CDR3 consists of 14 residues. The germline V gene has CDR1 MNHEY and CDR2 SVGAGI. V lost 6 bases, J lost 7 bases, and 3 bases stayed unmatched. This CDR3 is CASSSGLAGNEQFF. For the CDR3, the DNA is TGTGCCAGCAGCTCGGGACTAGCGGGAAATGAGCAGTTCTTC.

J is TRBJ2-7 and V is TRBV7-9; tentative D call: TRBD1 (6 bases). Germline CDR1 reads SEHNR; CDR2 reads FQNEAQ (reference sequence). This CDR3 region has 15 residues. Trimming removed 5 bases from V and 4 bases from J, with 18 bases in between. In DNA form, the CDR3 reads TGTGCCAGCAGCCCCAACAGGGCCCCTGATTACGAGCAGTACTTC. As protein: CASSPNRAPDYEQYF.

Only a few counts were recorded for this clone. The V and J genes are TRBV6-2 or TRBV6-3 and TRBJ2-3; maybe TRBD2 (8 bases). V dropped 5 bases and J dropped 4 bases, with 16 bases sitting between them. Germline V CDR1 and CDR2: MNHEY, SVGEGT. The CDR3 totals 15 residues. For the CDR3, the DNA is TGTGCCAGCAGTCAGACGGGAGGGGGCTCAGATACGCAGTATTTT. It specifies CASSQTGGGSDTQYF.

The chain couples TRBV7-8 to TRBJ2-7, with 10 bases that match TRBD2. Germline CDR1 is SGHVS and CDR2 is FQNEAQ. This CDR3 region has 15 residues. V dropped 5 bases and J dropped 3; count of bases not matched to a gene: 7. The CDR3 spells CASSVAGTSVYEQYF. CDR3 nucleotide sequence: TGTGCCAGCAGCGTCGCCGGGACTAGCGTCTACGAGCAGTACTTC.